This TCR beta chain was documented in a study of cytomegalovirus exposure and HLA in healthy donors. Study outcomes and limitations: DRB1 showed the most TCR associations and HLA-C the fewest in a later analysis, as rates varied by HLA locus.

PCR involved 60 Vbeta and 13 Jbeta primers. Repertoires were generated with immunoSEQ multiplex PCR, while TCRdb's copy carries only in-frame clones and drops some. The table gives more than 100,000 clones; the top ten clones make up roughly 3.5% of it. Comment on this clone: Its antigen is not known.

Trimming at V came to 6 bases and at J to 5 bases, leaving 10 bases not matched to a gene. The CDR3 totals 16 residues. Germline values: CDR1 KGHSH, CDR2 LQKENI. This rearrangement joins TRBV18 to TRBJ1-5; 10 nucleotides agree with TRBD1. The source of this sequence is a man in his late teens or twenties in good health and CMV-seronegative. Sequences were obtained from PBMCs. The CDR3 sequence: CASSLSDRGKHQPQHF. The CDR3 bases are TGTGCCAGCTCTCTCTCGGACAGGGGGAAACATCAGCCCCAGCATTTT.